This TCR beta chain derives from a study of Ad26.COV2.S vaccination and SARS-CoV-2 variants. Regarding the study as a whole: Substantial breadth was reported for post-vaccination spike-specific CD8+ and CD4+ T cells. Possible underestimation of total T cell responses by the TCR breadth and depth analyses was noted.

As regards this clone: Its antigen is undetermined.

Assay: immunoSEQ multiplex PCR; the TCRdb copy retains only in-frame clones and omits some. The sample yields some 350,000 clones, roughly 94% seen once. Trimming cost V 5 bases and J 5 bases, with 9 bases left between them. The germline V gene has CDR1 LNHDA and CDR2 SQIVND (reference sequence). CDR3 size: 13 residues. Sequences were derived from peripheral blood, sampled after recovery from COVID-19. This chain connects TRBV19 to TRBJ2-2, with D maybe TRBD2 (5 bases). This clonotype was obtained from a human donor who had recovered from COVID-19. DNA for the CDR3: TGTGCCAGTAGTCCGCGGACTACCGGGGAGCTGTTTTTT. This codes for CASSPRTTGELFF.